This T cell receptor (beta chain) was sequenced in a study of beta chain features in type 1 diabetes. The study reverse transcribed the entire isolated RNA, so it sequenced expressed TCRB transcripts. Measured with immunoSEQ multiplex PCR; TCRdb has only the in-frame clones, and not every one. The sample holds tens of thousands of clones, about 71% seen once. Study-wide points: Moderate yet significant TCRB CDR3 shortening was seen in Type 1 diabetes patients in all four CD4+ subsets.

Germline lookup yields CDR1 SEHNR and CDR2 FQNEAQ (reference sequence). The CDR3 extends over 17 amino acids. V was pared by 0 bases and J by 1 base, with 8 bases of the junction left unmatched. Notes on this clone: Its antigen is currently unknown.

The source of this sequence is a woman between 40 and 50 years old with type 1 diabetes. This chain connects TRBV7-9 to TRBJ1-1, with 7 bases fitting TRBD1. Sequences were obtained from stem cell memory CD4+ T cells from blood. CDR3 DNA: TGTGCCAGCAGCTTAGCGGGAGCCGGGACAGCGAACACTGAAGCTTTCTTT. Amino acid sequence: CASSLAGAGTANTEAFF. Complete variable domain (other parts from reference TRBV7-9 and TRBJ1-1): DTGVSQNPRHKITKRGQNVTFRCDPISEHNRLYWYRQTLGQGPEFLTYFQNEAQLEKSRLLSDRFSAERPKGSFSTLEIQRTEQGDSAMYLCASSLAGAGTANTEAFFGQGTRLTVV.